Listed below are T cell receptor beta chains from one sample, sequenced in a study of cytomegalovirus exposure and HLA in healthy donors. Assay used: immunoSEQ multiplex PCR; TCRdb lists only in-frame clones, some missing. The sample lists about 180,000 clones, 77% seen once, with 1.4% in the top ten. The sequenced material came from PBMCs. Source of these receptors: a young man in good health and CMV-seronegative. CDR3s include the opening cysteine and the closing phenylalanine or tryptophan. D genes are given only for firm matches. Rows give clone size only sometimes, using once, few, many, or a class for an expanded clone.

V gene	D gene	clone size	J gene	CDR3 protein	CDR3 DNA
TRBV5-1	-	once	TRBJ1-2	CASSLSPGKYGYTF	TGCGCCAGCAGTTTGAGTCCAGGGAAGTATGGCTACACCTTC
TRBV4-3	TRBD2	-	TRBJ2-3	CASSQDLAGGRKADTQYF	TGCGCCAGCAGCCAAGATCTAGCGGGAGGGCGAAAGGCAGATACGCAGTATTTT
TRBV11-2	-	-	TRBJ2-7	CASSPLRGETYEQYF	TGTGCCAGCAGCCCCCTCCGCGGGGAAACCTACGAGCAGTACTTC
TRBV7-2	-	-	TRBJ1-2	CASSLEGASRGRGNYGYTF	TGTGCCAGCAGCTTAGAAGGGGCAAGCCGAGGCCGGGGGAACTATGGCTACACCTTC
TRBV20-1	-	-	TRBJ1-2	CSVTEHYGYTF	TGCAGTGTAACAGAGCACTATGGCTACACCTTC
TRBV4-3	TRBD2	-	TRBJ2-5	CASSQDRGGAGTQYF	TGCGCCAGCAGCCAAGATCGCGGGGGGGCCGGGACCCAGTACTTC
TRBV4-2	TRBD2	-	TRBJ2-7	CASSQEIAGAYEQYF	TGTGCCAGCAGCCAAGAAATAGCGGGGGCCTACGAGCAGTACTTC
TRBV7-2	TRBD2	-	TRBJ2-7	CASSPGLAGTTYEQYF	TGTGCCAGCAGCCCTGGACTAGCGGGTACCACCTACGAGCAGTACTTC
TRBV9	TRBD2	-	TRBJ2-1	CASSRLAGAWQFF	TGTGCCAGCAGCCGACTAGCGGGAGCCTGGCAGTTCTTC
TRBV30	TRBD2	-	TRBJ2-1	CAWSVMGTSGYNEQFF	TGTGCCTGGAGTGTTATGGGGACTAGCGGATACAATGAGCAGTTCTTC
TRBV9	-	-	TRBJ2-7	CASSAIVGAAVEQYF	TGTGCCAGCAGCGCCATCGTAGGAGCCGCCGTAGAGCAGTACTTC
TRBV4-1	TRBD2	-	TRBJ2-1	CASSQSTGGSGFF	TGCGCCAGCAGCCAATCGACTGGCGGGAGTGGGTTCTTC
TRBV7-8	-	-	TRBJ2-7	CASSPWGFRGGSYEQYF	TGTGCCAGCAGCCCGTGGGGTTTTAGAGGAGGGTCCTACGAGCAGTACTTC
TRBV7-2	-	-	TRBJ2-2	CASSLAASATGELFF	TGTGCCAGCAGCTTAGCGGCTAGCGCCACCGGGGAGCTGTTTTTT
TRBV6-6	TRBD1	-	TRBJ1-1	CASSHKQGASTEAFF	TGTGCCAGCAGCCACAAGCAGGGGGCGAGTACTGAAGCTTTCTTT
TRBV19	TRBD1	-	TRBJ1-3	CASSTRGQGFGNTIYF	TGTGCCAGTAGTACCCGGGGACAGGGGTTTGGAAACACCATATATTTT
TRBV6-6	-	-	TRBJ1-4	CASRDNRVANEKLFF	TGTGCCAGCAGGGACAACAGGGTTGCTAATGAAAAACTGTTTTTT
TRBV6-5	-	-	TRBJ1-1	CASERRGNTEAFF	TGTGCCAGCGAGAGACGGGGGAACACTGAAGCTTTCTTT
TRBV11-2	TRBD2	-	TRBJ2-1	CASHPGLAGYNEQFF	TGTGCCAGCCATCCGGGACTAGCGGGATACAATGAGCAGTTCTTC
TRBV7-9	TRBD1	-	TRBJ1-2	CASSARTGRYTF	TGTGCCAGCAGCGCCCGGACAGGACGGTACACCTTC
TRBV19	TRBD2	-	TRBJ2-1	CATRTSGAISYNEQFF	TGTGCCACTCGTACTAGCGGGGCGATCTCCTACAATGAGCAGTTCTTC
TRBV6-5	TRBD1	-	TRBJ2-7	CASSSTGTGVYEQYF	TGTGCCAGCAGTTCGACCGGGACAGGGGTCTACGAGCAGTACTTC
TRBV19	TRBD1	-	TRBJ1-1	CASSTRDRGYENTEAFF	TGTGCCAGTAGTACCCGGGACAGGGGCTACGAGAACACTGAAGCTTTCTTT
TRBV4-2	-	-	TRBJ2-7	CASSGQTNYEQYF	TGTGCCAGCAGCGGACAGACTAACTACGAGCAGTACTTC
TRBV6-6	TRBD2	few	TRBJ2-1	CASSYGGGGDNEQFF	TGTGCCAGCAGTTACGGGGGCGGGGGGGACAATGAGCAGTTCTTC
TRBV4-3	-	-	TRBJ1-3	CASSLAGSGNTIYF	TGCGCCAGCAGCCTGGCAGGATCGGGAAACACCATATATTTT
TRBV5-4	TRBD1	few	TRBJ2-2	CASSLLNRGKNTGELFF	TGTGCCAGCAGCCTTCTCAACAGGGGAAAGAACACCGGGGAGCTGTTTTTT
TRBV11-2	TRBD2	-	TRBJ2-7	CASSVGLADSYEQYF	TGTGCCAGCAGCGTAGGACTAGCGGACTCCTACGAGCAGTACTTC
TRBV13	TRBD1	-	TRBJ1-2	CASSFGGTANYGYTF	TGTGCCAGCAGCTTTGGGGGGACAGCTAACTATGGCTACACCTTC
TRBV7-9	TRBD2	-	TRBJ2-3	CASSLDGLAASTDTQYF	TGTGCCAGCAGCTTAGATGGACTAGCGGCGTCCACAGATACGCAGTATTTT
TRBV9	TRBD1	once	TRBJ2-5	CASSVRQGFFETQYF	TGTGCCAGCAGCGTGAGACAGGGTTTCTTCGAGACCCAGTACTTC
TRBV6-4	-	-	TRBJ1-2	CASSDQGSISTF	TGTGCCAGCAGTGATCAGGGATCTATCAGCACCTTC
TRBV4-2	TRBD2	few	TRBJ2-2	CASRDKAGATNTGELFF	TGTGCCAGCAGAGACAAAGCGGGGGCCACGAACACCGGGGAGCTGTTTTTT
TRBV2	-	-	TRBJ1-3	CASRENREPTGNTIYF	TGTGCCAGCAGGGAAAACCGGGAGCCGACTGGAAACACCATATATTTT
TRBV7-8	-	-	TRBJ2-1	CASSLRDATYNEQFF	TGTGCCAGCAGCTTGCGGGACGCAACATACAATGAGCAGTTCTTC
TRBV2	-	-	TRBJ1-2	CASSEEGNNYGYTF	TGTGCCAGCAGTGAAGAGGGGAACAACTATGGCTACACCTTC
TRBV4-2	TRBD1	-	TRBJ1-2	CASSQSGGGIANYGYTF	TGTGCCAGCAGCCAGTCAGGGGGCGGAATCGCTAACTATGGCTACACCTTC
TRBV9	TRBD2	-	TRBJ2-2	CASSVDIQTSSGGELFF	TGTGCCAGCAGCGTAGATATCCAGACTAGCTCCGGCGGGGAGCTGTTTTTT
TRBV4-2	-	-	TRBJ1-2	CASTGTGAANYGYTF	TGTGCCAGTACAGGCACAGGAGCAGCTAACTATGGCTACACCTTC
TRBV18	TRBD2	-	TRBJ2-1	CASSSLAGGLDEQFF	TGTGCCAGCTCGTCTCTAGCGGGAGGGTTGGATGAGCAGTTCTTC
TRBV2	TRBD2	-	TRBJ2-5	CASSEAGPGLAEETQYF	TGTGCCAGCAGTGAAGCCGGGCCGGGACTAGCGGAAGAGACCCAGTACTTC
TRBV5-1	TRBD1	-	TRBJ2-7	CASSRLGQGQRIYEQYF	TGCGCCAGCAGCCGCCTAGGACAGGGGCAGAGGATTTACGAGCAGTACTTC
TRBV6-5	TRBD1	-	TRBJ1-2	CASSPTGGNGYTF	TGTGCCAGCAGCCCGACAGGGGGCAATGGCTACACCTTC
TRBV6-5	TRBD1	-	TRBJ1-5	CASSSSRGWPQHF	TGTGCCAGCAGCTCGTCCAGGGGGTGGCCCCAGCATTTT
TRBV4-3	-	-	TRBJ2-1	CASSQERLSYNEQFF	TGCGCCAGCAGCCAAGAGAGACTATCCTACAATGAGCAGTTCTTC
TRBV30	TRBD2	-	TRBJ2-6	CAWKGGRGSSGANVLTF	TGTGCCTGGAAGGGTGGGAGGGGCAGCTCTGGGGCCAACGTCCTGACTTTC
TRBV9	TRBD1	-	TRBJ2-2	CASSGPTPGQGAGELFF	TGTGCCAGCAGCGGTCCGACCCCGGGACAGGGGGCCGGGGAGCTGTTTTTT
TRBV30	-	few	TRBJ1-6	CAWTKRGNSPLHF	TGTGCCTGGACAAAAAGGGGCAATTCACCCCTCCACTTT
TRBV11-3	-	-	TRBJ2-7	CASGKSYEQYF	TGTGCCAGCGGCAAATCCTACGAGCAGTACTTC